A single sample gave rise to the 27 T cell receptor beta chains below, sequenced in a study of blood T cell repertoires in COVID-19. Clones were read by immunoSEQ multiplex PCR, and TCRdb kept only the in-frame ones, dropping some. Seen here are around 160,000 clones, about four fifths observed once, and the top ten hold about 10%. Sequencing was performed on peripheral blood. The receptors were sampled from a man in his 60s with active or convalescent COVID-19.

V gene TRBV5-1 combines with J gene TRBJ1-1; 9 bases fit TRBD1. Unmatched junction bases numbered 4, after V lost 5 bases and J lost 5 bases. Germline V gives CDR1 SGHRS, CDR2 YFSETQ. CDR3 size: 13 residues. CDR3 nucleotides: TGCGCCAGCAGTCCGGGACAGGGAACTGAAGCTTTCTTT. Protein product: CASSPGQGTEAFF.

This rearrangement joins TRBV7-8 to TRBJ2-6; 8 nucleotides agree with TRBD1. V lost 5 bases, J lost 0 bases, and 6 bases stayed unmatched. The CDR3 has 17 residues. From germline, CDR1 is SGHVS and CDR2 FQNEAQ. CDR3 DNA sequence: TGTGCCAGCAGCCCGGACAGGGCCTACTCTGGGGCCAACGTCCTGACTTTC. Its protein product is CASSPDRAYSGANVLTF.

This clone has a single count. The V and J genes are TRBV3-1 (or the pseudogene TRBV3-2) and TRBJ2-1, with 8 bases matching TRBD1. CDR1 LGHDT and CDR2 YNNKEL come from the germline V gene (reference sequence). The length of the CDR3 is 14 residues. Trimming cost V 5 bases and J 3 bases; bases outside gene matches: 3. CDR3 in amino acids: CASSLDRDYNEQFF. The DNA for the CDR3 is TGTGCCAGCAGCTTGGACAGGGACTACAATGAGCAGTTCTTC.

J is TRBJ1-1 and V is TRBV28; tentative D call: TRBD1 (6 bases). The CDR3 contains 13 residues. Per germline, CDR1 MDHEN and CDR2 SYDVKM. Trimming pared 8 bases from V and 0 bases from J, leaving 10 bases between. In DNA form, the CDR3 reads TGTGCCAGCGGGGGACACCTGAACACTGAAGCTTTCTTT. Translating gives CASGGHLNTEAFF.

The CDR3 is CASSDGQSETQYF. Written as DNA, the CDR3 is TGTGCCAGCAGCGACGGACAGTCTGAGACCCAGTACTTC. This chain joins TRBV5-8 and TRBJ2-5; possible D gene TRBD1, 6 bases. Trimming removed 4 bases from V and 5 bases from J, with 12 bases in between. This CDR3 spans 13 amino acids. Germline V lookup: CDR1 SGHTS, CDR2 YDEGEE. The variable domain in full, completed from reference TRBV5-8 and TRBJ2-5, reads EAGVTQSPTHLIKTRGQQATLRCSPISGHTSVYWYQQALGLGLQFLLWYDEGEERNRGNFPPRFSGRQFPNYSSELNVNALELEDSALYLCASSDGQSETQYFGPGTRLLVL.

As concerns this clone: The sample carries other DNA sequences with the same CDR3. The chain employs TRBV19 and TRBJ2-5; 9 positions match TRBD1. CDR3 length: 12 residues. The germline V gene has CDR1 LNHDA and CDR2 SQIVND (reference sequence). Trimming at V came to 9 bases and at J to 4 bases, leaving 3 bases not matched to a gene. CDR3 sequence reads: CASADRGETQYF. For the CDR3, the DNA is TGTGCCAGCGCGGACAGGGGAGAGACCCAGTACTTC.

This clone was counted only a few times. The rearrangement links TRBV4-2 to TRBJ2-1, with D possibly matching TRBD2 (5 bases). This CDR3 comprises 15 residues. Trimming took 1 base from V and 8 from J, leaving 15 bases between them. Germline V gene lookup returns CDR1 LGHNA and CDR2 YNFKEQ. As DNA, the CDR3 is TGTGCCAGCAGCCAAGGGCTTGATGGGAGAGATGAGCAGTTCTTC. This gives the protein CASSQGLDGRDEQFF.

The gene calls are TRBV5-1 and TRBJ1-5; D is unresolved. V gave up 2 bases and J gave up 1 base, with 13 bases separating them. From germline, CDR1 is SGHRS and CDR2 YFSETQ. This CDR3 has 16 residues. This CDR3 is CASSLNPGGSNQPQHF. The DNA of the CDR3 is TGCGCCAGCAGCTTAAACCCCGGAGGGAGCAATCAGCCCCAGCATTTT. The full variable domain, with the rest looked up from reference TRBV5-1 and TRBJ1-5, is KAGVTQTPRYLIKTRGQQVTLSCSPISGHRSVSWYQQTPGQGLQFLFEYFSETQRNKGNFPGRFSGRQFSNSRSEMNVSTLELGDSALYLCASSLNPGGSNQPQHFGDGTRLSIL.

The V call is TRBV14, the J call TRBJ2-1; 14 bases agree with TRBD2. Germline assignment: CDR1 SGHDN and CDR2 FVKESK. The ends lost 0 bases at V and 7 bases at J; junction bases unmatched: 5. The CDR3 length is 17 residues. The CDR3 sequence is CASSQDSGTSGRNEQFF. Here the CDR3 DNA reads TGTGCCAGCAGCCAAGATAGCGGGACTAGCGGGAGAAATGAGCAGTTCTTC.

The chain is built from TRBV6-5 and TRBJ2-1; 7 nucleotides agree with TRBD2. The CDR3 spans 14 residues. The germline V gene encodes CDR1 MNHEY and CDR2 SVGAGI. The V gene end was trimmed by 5 bases and the J gene end by 2 bases; junction bases not matched to a gene: 3. The CDR3 region has the DNA TGTGCCAGCAGTAACAGCGGGGCCTACAATGAGCAGTTCTTC. This encodes CASSNSGAYNEQFF.

This sequence joins TRBV9 and TRBJ2-1, with 10 bases identical to TRBD2. CDR1 is SGDLS, CDR2 YYNGEE, per germline. V shed 0 bases and J 4 bases; nucleotides not matched to a gene: 13. This CDR3 has 19 residues. CDR3 in amino acids: CASSVDPAGGLLLYNEQFF. For the CDR3, the DNA is TGTGCCAGCAGCGTAGACCCAGCGGGAGGGCTCCTTCTATACAATGAGCAGTTCTTC.

Here the CDR3 reads CASGLVSGGGAYEQFF. The DNA of the CDR3 is TGTGCTAGTGGTTTGGTAAGCGGCGGGGGGGCCTATGAGCAGTTCTTC. The chain links TRBV12-5 to TRBJ2-1; 9 bases are a match to TRBD2. The CDR3 consists of 16 residues. The V segment lost 0 bases and the J segment 8 bases; nucleotides outside the gene matches: 8. CDR1 LGHNT and CDR2 FRNRAP come from the germline V gene. Full variable domain (missing parts from reference TRBV12-5 and TRBJ2-1): DARVTQTPRHKVTEMGQEVTMRCQPILGHNTVFWYRQTMMQGLELLAYFRNRAPLDDSGMPKDRFSAEMPDATLATLKIQPSEPRDSAVYFCASGLVSGGGAYEQFFGPGTRLTVL.

The chain uses TRBV11-2 and TRBJ2-5; possible D gene TRBD2, 6 bases. Germline CDR1 reads SGHAT; CDR2 reads FQNNGV. V was pared by 4 bases and J by 5 bases, with 14 bases between. The CDR3 consists of 14 residues. This CDR3 reads CASSSTPRGETQYF. The CDR3 nucleotides read TGTGCCAGCAGCTCGACGCCTCGGGGGGAGACCCAGTACTTC.

The V call is TRBV6-5, the J call TRBJ1-3, with a possible D match to TRBD1 (5 bases). CDR3 size: 14 residues. V dropped 5 bases and J dropped 0 bases, with 8 bases sitting between them. The germline V gene encodes CDR1 MNHEY and CDR2 SVGAGI. Here the CDR3 reads CASSQQVSGNTIYF. In DNA form, the CDR3 reads TGTGCCAGCAGTCAACAGGTCTCTGGAAACACCATATATTTT.

V is TRBV5-5 and J is TRBJ1-2; 9 bases agree with TRBD1. The V gene end was trimmed by 2 bases and the J gene end by 8 bases; junction bases not matched to a gene: 4. The CDR3 is 13 amino acids. The germline CDR1 and CDR2 sequences are SGHKS and YYEKEE (reference sequence). CDR3 residues: CASSFTGGEGYTF. In DNA form, the CDR3 reads TGTGCCAGCAGCTTCACAGGGGGCGAAGGCTACACCTTC.

This chain uses TRBV27 with TRBJ2-2; 9 bases match TRBD2. The germline gives CDR1 MNHEY, CDR2 SMNVEV (reference sequence). This CDR3 has 16 residues. V shed 5 bases and J 6 bases; nucleotides not matched to a gene: 10. CDR3 loop: CASSGRPSGMAGELFF. CDR3 sequence (DNA): TGTGCCAGCAGTGGGCGGCCTAGCGGGATGGCCGGGGAGCTGTTTTTT.

The V gene is TRBV6-5, the J gene TRBJ2-4; possibly TRBD1 for D (5 bases). Germline V gene lookup returns CDR1 MNHEY and CDR2 SVGAGI. Trimming removed 8 bases from V and 12 bases from J, with 14 bases in between. The CDR3 runs to 11 residues. Here the CDR3 reads CASAMGQAQYF. In nucleotides, the CDR3 is TGTGCCAGCGCTATGGGGCAGGCTCAGTACTTC.

The rearrangement joins TRBV27 to TRBJ1-6, with D unresolved. Trimming shortened V by 4 bases and J by 13 bases, and 14 bases separated the two germline ends. Germline CDR1 reads MNHEY; CDR2 reads SMNVEV (reference sequence). This CDR3 contains 13 residues. CDR3 DNA sequence: TGTGCCAGCAGTTGGTCAGCGGATATCCCCCTCCACTTT. It translates to CASSWSADIPLHF.

Concerning this clone: One end of the junction is discordant with germline, which a read error may explain. This chain links TRBV2 with TRBJ1-2; TRBD1 matches at 7 bases. This CDR3 is built from 17 residues. CDR1 SNHLY and CDR2 FYNNEI come from the germline V gene. This CDR3 reads CATWDRLSPSTNYGYAF. Here the CDR3 DNA reads TGTGCCACCTGGGACAGACTTAGTCCGTCAACTAACTATGGCTACGCCTTC.

This clone was picked up one time. This rearrangement joins TRBV7-2 to TRBJ2-5, with TRBD1 matching 10 bases. CDR1 SGHTA and CDR2 FQGNSA come from the germline V gene. Trimming took 6 bases from V and 7 from J; bases not matched to a gene: 8. This CDR3 region has 14 residues. CDR3 coding DNA: TGTGCCAGCAGGGCCGGGACAGGGGAAGGGACCCAGTACTTC. Amino acid sequence: CASRAGTGEGTQYF.

The V and J genes are TRBV5-4 and TRBJ2-5; possible D gene TRBD2, 6 bases. CDR1 and CDR2 (germline): SGHNT, YYREEE (reference sequence). There are 14 residues in the CDR3. V was trimmed by 1 base and J by 2 bases, leaving 9 bases between them. The CDR3 DNA reads as TGTGCCAGCAGCTTGATCGGGGGTCAAGAGACCCAGTACTTC. Translating it yields CASSLIGGQETQYF.

The CDR3 loop is CASSPRQADEQFF. The CDR3 coding sequence is TGTGCCAGCTCACCTCGACAGGCAGATGAGCAGTTCTTC. The genes are TRBV18 and TRBJ2-1; weak D call: TRBD1 (6 bases). CDR3 length equals 13 residues. Germline lookup yields CDR1 KGHSH and CDR2 LQKENI. V was shortened by 3 bases and J by 8 bases, with 11 bases between the two germline ends.

This clone was seen only once. The chain employs TRBV5-6 and TRBJ1-4, with 8 bases that match TRBD1. This CDR3 is built from 16 residues. Trimming removed 2 bases from V and 8 bases from J; junction bases left unmatched: 11. Germline-derived CDR1 and CDR2 are SGHDT and YYEEEE. Here the CDR3 DNA reads TGTGCCAGCAGCTTAAGAAGTGCCAGGGGGCGCGAAAAACTGTTTTTT. Translation: CASSLRSARGREKLFF.

The chain couples TRBV7-9 to TRBJ2-7, with 12 bases fitting TRBD2. The ends lost 5 bases at V and 10 bases at J; junction bases unmatched: 3. The CDR3 runs to 12 residues. Germline lookup yields CDR1 SEHNR and CDR2 FQNEAQ (reference sequence). This chain's CDR3 is CASSGTSGQQYF. The CDR3 nucleotides are TGTGCCAGCAGCGGGACTAGCGGGCAACAGTACTTC.

V and J are TRBV12-3 or TRBV12-4 and TRBJ1-2; D gene uncertain. The CDR3 sequence is 13 residues long. V lost 5 bases to trimming and J lost 7 bases, with 14 bases between them. In DNA, the CDR3 is TGTGCCAGCAGTCCCTTGGCACGCGGTGGCTACACCTTC. This translates into CASSPLARGGYTF.

The CDR3 is CASSETGYGYTF. The CDR3 region has the DNA TGTGCCAGCAGTGAGACAGGCTATGGCTACACCTTC. The genes are TRBV2 and TRBJ1-2; possible D gene TRBD1, 6 bases. CDR1 and CDR2 (germline): SNHLY, FYNNEI. The CDR3 extends over 12 amino acids. With 3 bases removed from V and 4 bases from J, the gap between germline ends came to 6 bases.

This chain's CDR3 is CASSQDSNYGYTF. CDR3 coding DNA: TGTGCCAGCAGCCAGGACAGCAACTATGGCTACACCTTC. The chain combines TRBV7-8 with TRBJ1-2, with a weak D call TRBD1 (6 bases). CDR1 and CDR2 from the germline V gene are SGHVS and FQNEAQ. The CDR3 is 13 amino acids. V shed 5 bases and J shed 2 bases, with 9 bases lying between them.